The 10 T cell receptor beta chains reported below all come from one sample, sequenced in a study of T cells in Graves' hyperthyroidism and ophthalmopathy. There were TCR beta CDR3 regions amplified from RNA transcripts. HTBI primers were the set used in a first-round RT-PCR of the TCR CDR3. MiXCR was run by TCRdb on the multiplex PCR reads, yielding one entry per CDR3 protein. The table lists about 300,000 distinct CDR3 sequences, about 19% of them singletons, with just under 40% in the top ten. What was sequenced was blood. Every receptor here comes from a man between 50 and 59 years old with Graves' ophthalmopathy.

This clonotype was recorded many times. V is TRBV29-1 and J is TRBJ1-1, with D tentatively TRBD1 (5 bases). The CDR3 covers 13 residues. Germline CDR1 SQVTM, CDR2 ANQGSEA. Trimming pared 6 bases from V and 6 bases from J, leaving 17 bases between. CDR3 sequence (DNA): TGCAGCGTCGATCGGGACGGGATGGCTGAAGCTTTCTTT. This sequence encodes CSVDRDGMAEAFF.

The sample holds many counts of this clonotype. The gene calls are TRBV5-5 and TRBJ1-5; no clear D. This CDR3 spans 15 amino acids. CDR1 and CDR2 from the germline V gene are SGHKS and YYEKEE (reference sequence). V was pared by 2 bases and J by 1 base, with 10 bases between. DNA of the CDR3: TGTGCCAGCAGCTTTTTACCCGAGAGCAATCAGCCCCAGCATTTT. It specifies CASSFLPESNQPQHF.

V gene TRBV5-1 combines with J gene TRBJ2-3, with a weak D call TRBD1 (5 bases). CDR1 is SGHRS, CDR2 YFSETQ, per germline. The CDR3 spans 15 residues. V was cut by 7 bases and J by 2 bases, with 17 bases left in between. This chain's CDR3 is CASRFVGALTDTQYF. The DNA for the CDR3 is TGCGCCAGCCGTTTCGTTGGGGCTCTCACAGATACGCAGTATTTT.

This clonotype has ten or more counts. The chain carries TRBV3-1 and TRBJ2-4; D call uncertain. Trimming cost V 4 bases and J 3 bases, with 7 bases left between them. This CDR3 region has 13 residues. Per germline, CDR1 LGHDT and CDR2 YNNKEL (reference sequence). The CDR3 DNA follows: TGTGCCAGCAGCCTCTCGGGCAAAAACATTCAGTACTTC. It yields the protein CASSLSGKNIQYF.

This clonotype was detected only a few times. The chain combines TRBV24-1 with TRBJ2-1; a weak D match, TRBD2 (6 bases). Germline CDR1 is KGHDR and CDR2 is SFDVKD. The V end lost 4 bases, the J end lost 8 bases, and 17 bases lay between the germline ends. This CDR3 comprises 15 residues. In DNA, the CDR3 is TGTGCCACCAGTGACCCACTAGCCAGAGAGGATGAGCAGTTCTTC. It translates to CATSDPLAREDEQFF.

There are many counts of this clonotype. The rearrangement joins TRBV6-1 to TRBJ2-1, with TRBD2 matching 7 bases. V lost 1 base to trimming and J lost 0 bases; unmatched junction nucleotides: 3. CDR1 is MNHNS, CDR2 SASEGT, per germline. This CDR3 has 16 amino acids. The CDR3 sequence is CASSEERGLSYNEQFF. DNA for the CDR3: TGTGCCAGCAGTGAAGAGCGGGGCCTCTCCTACAATGAGCAGTTCTTC.

This clonotype was observed a handful of times. V gene TRBV28 combines with J gene TRBJ1-5, with D maybe TRBD1 (6 bases). The CDR3 runs 14 residues. Between the trimmed V and J ends, which lost 1 base and 4 bases, there was a span of 8 bases. Germline values: CDR1 MDHEN, CDR2 SYDVKM. For the CDR3, the DNA is TGTGCCAGCAGTTTATTTCAGGGGAATCAGCCCCAGCATTTT. It codes for CASSLFQGNQPQHF.

This clonotype was picked up many times. This chain uses TRBV3-1 with TRBJ2-1; D is perhaps TRBD1 or TRBD2 (6 bases each). Between the trimmed V and J ends, which lost 0 bases and 7 bases, there was a span of 16 bases. Germline V CDR1 and CDR2: LGHDT, YNNKEL (reference sequence). This CDR3 region has 16 residues. The CDR3 DNA reads TGTGCCAGCAGCCAAGATCTGAGGGGGGTGAGGAATGAGCAGTTCTTC. Amino acid sequence: CASSQDLRGVRNEQFF.

This clonotype was seen at least ten times. The rearrangement uses TRBV28 and TRBJ1-2; TRBD1 aligns across 7 bases. V shed 9 bases, J shed 5 bases, and the junction held 6 bases outside the gene matches. Germline assignment: CDR1 MDHEN and CDR2 SYDVKM. The CDR3 loop spans 12 amino acids. DNA of the CDR3: TGTGCCAGTGGACAGGCGGGGTATGGCTACACCTTC. Translation: CASGQAGYGYTF.

The chain has TRBV29-1 and TRBJ1-3; 10 bases agree with TRBD1. The CDR3 is made up of 14 amino acids. Germline V CDR1 and CDR2: SQVTM, ANQGSEA. Losses at the gene ends were 3 bases for V and 7 bases for J; bases not matched to a gene: 6. This CDR3 is CSVDPTGGRNTIYF. CDR3 nucleotides: TGCAGCGTTGACCCGACAGGGGGCCGGAACACCATATATTTT.